This entry lists 14 T cell receptor beta chains sequenced from one sample in a study of Ad26.COV2.S vaccination and SARS-CoV-2 variants. Profiled with immunoSEQ multiplex PCR; TCRdb holds only in-frame clones, not every one. The sample carries about 370,000 clones, about 85% recorded once. Stated treatment: some 20 received Ad26.COV2.S at low or high dose, single or two shots; roughly 5 received placebo; per-sample allocation not given. Sampling was done on day 63 after the first vaccine or placebo injection. This material consisted of peripheral blood, taken in a trial of Ad26.COV2.S vaccine versus placebo. The receptors derive from a person between 18 and 65 years old who received the Ad26.COV2.S COVID-19 vaccine or a placebo.

The J gene is TRBJ2-7, the V gene TRBV6-5; D possibly matches TRBD1 or TRBD2 (5 bases each). CDR1 is MNHEY, CDR2 SVGAGI, per germline. The CDR3 is 12 amino acids. The ends were cut back, 6 bases at V and 7 bases at J, with 13 bases in the middle. The CDR3 DNA sequence: TGTGCCAGCAGCGCCTGGGGGTGGGAGCAGTACTTC. The encoded protein is CASSAWGWEQYF.

This clone was observed a handful of times. The genes are TRBV19 and TRBJ2-3; the match to TRBD1 covers 9 bases. The germline CDR1 and CDR2 sequences are LNHDA and SQIVND (reference sequence). Trimming took 7 bases from V and 3 from J; bases not matched to a gene: 5. This CDR3 has 14 amino acids. The CDR3: CASTTGQGTDTQYF. CDR3 coding DNA: TGTGCCAGTACCACAGGACAGGGGACAGATACGCAGTATTTT.

The chain carries TRBV30 and TRBJ1-5; D is ambiguous. The germline CDR1 and CDR2 sequences are GTSNPN and SVGIG (reference sequence). The CDR3 is 15 amino acids. Trimming removed 2 bases from V and 0 bases from J, with 11 bases in between. The CDR3 is CAWSSGHYSNQPQHF. CDR3 in DNA: TGTGCCTGGAGTAGTGGGCACTATAGCAATCAGCCCCAGCATTTT. Together with reference TRBV30 and TRBJ1-5, the CDR3 gives the full variable domain: SQTIHQWPATLVQPVGSPLSLECTVEGTSNPNLYWYRQAAGRGLQLLFYSVGIGQISSEVPQNLSASRPQDRQFILSSKKLLLSDSGFYLCAWSSGHYSNQPQHFGDGTRLSIL.

This chain joins TRBV7-8 and TRBJ2-7; D not resolved. Germline V lookup: CDR1 SGHVS, CDR2 FQNEAQ. Trimming stripped 5 bases from V and 2 bases from J, with 7 bases between. CDR3 length: 12 residues. The CDR3 sequence is CASSDGTYEQYF. CDR3 DNA sequence: TGTGCCAGCAGCGACGGAACCTACGAGCAGTACTTC.

The chain combines TRBV14 with TRBJ1-6; no clear D. This CDR3 has 17 amino acids. V lost 0 bases to trimming and J lost 0 bases, with 9 bases between them. Germline V gene sequence: CDR1 SGHDN, CDR2 FVKESK. The chain's CDR3 is CASSQDPWYSYNSPLHF. The CDR3 coding sequence is TGTGCCAGCAGCCAAGACCCTTGGTACTCCTATAATTCACCCCTCCACTTT. Together with reference TRBV14 and TRBJ1-6, the CDR3 gives the full variable domain: EAGVTQFPSHSVIEKGQTVTLRCDPISGHDNLYWYRRVMGKEIKFLLHFVKESKQDESGMPNNRFLAERTGGTYSTLKVQPAELEDSGVYFCASSQDPWYSYNSPLHFGNGTRLTVT.

The V and J genes are TRBV29-1 and TRBJ1-5; D perhaps matches TRBD1 (5 bases). V dropped 4 bases and J dropped 0 bases, with 13 bases sitting between them. Looked up from germline, CDR1 is SQVTM and CDR2 is ANQGSEA. This CDR3 contains 15 residues. The CDR3 bases are TGCAGCGTTGTGGTCGCAGGGAATAGCAATCAGCCCCAGCATTTT. It specifies CSVVVAGNSNQPQHF.

The chain uses TRBV10-1 and TRBJ2-1; perhaps D is TRBD1 or TRBD2 (5 bases each). Trimming left V 8 bases short and J 7 bases short, with 15 bases between. The CDR3 is 13 amino acids. The germline CDR1 and CDR2 sequences are WNHNN and SYGVQD (reference sequence). The DNA of the CDR3 is TGCGCCAGCTCACTCGGGACGTCTAATGAGCAGTTCTTC. Encoded protein: CASSLGTSNEQFF.

This clone was seen only a few times. This chain connects TRBV7-9 to TRBJ1-6, with no clear D. The CDR3 extends over 15 amino acids. V lost 5 bases and J 5 bases, leaving 13 bases between the germline ends. Germline loops: CDR1 SEHNR, CDR2 FQNEAQ (reference sequence). The CDR3 coding sequence is TGTGCCAGCAGCCTATCGGACGGACATAATTCACCCCTCCACTTT. Its translation is CASSLSDGHNSPLHF.

This chain links TRBV7-9 with TRBJ2-1; the match to TRBD1 covers 10 bases. Germline CDR1 is SEHNR and CDR2 is FQNEAQ (reference sequence). V shed 5 bases, J shed 7 bases, and the junction held 8 bases outside the gene matches. The CDR3 has 15 residues. The CDR3 DNA reads TGTGCCAGCAGCCAACCGGGACAGGGGAGGAATGAGCAGTTCTTC. As protein: CASSQPGQGRNEQFF.

The genes are TRBV10-3 and TRBJ2-3; no clear D gene. Per the germline V gene, CDR1 is ENHRY and CDR2 is SYGVKD. CDR3 length equals 14 residues. Between the trimmed V and J ends, which lost 10 bases and 0 bases, there was a span of 14 bases. CDR3 sequence: CATANEASTDTQYF. For the CDR3, the DNA is TGTGCCACCGCGAATGAAGCTAGCACAGATACGCAGTATTTT.

This rearrangement joins TRBV4-3 to TRBJ1-1, with D maybe TRBD1 (5 bases). The CDR3 covers 16 residues. V gave up 7 bases and J gave up 6 bases, with 24 bases separating them. CDR1 is LGHNA, CDR2 YSLEER, per germline. This CDR3 is CASNWGGLGGSPEAFF. The CDR3 nucleotides read TGCGCCAGCAATTGGGGAGGGCTGGGGGGTTCCCCTGAAGCTTTCTTT.

Note on this clone: Other DNA sequences within the sample encode an identical CDR3. The chain employs TRBV6-5 and TRBJ1-2, with unresolved D. The V gene's germline CDR1 is MNHEY and CDR2 SVGAGI. V gave up 2 bases and J gave up 2 bases, with 6 bases separating them. This CDR3 comprises 13 residues. The CDR3 sequence is CASSYGENYGYTF. For the CDR3, the DNA is TGTGCCAGCAGTTACGGGGAAAACTATGGCTACACCTTC.

V gene TRBV7-9 combines with J gene TRBJ2-1; D could derive from TRBD1 or TRBD2 (5 bases each). V dropped 0 bases and J dropped 7 bases, with 19 bases sitting between them. Germline V lookup: CDR1 SEHNR, CDR2 FQNEAQ (reference sequence). The CDR3 has 17 residues. CDR3 residues: CASSLASGTPRGNEQFF. The CDR3, as DNA: TGTGCCAGCAGCTTAGCCTCCGGGACCCCCCGCGGGAATGAGCAGTTCTTC.

The chain combines TRBV6-1 with TRBJ2-7; D is unclear. The CDR3 runs to 14 residues. The V and J ends lost 2 bases and 4 bases respectively, with 12 bases between them. Germline values: CDR1 MNHNS, CDR2 SASEGT. CDR3 residues: CASSELSQPYEQYF. The DNA for the CDR3 is TGTGCCAGCAGTGAACTATCACAGCCTTACGAGCAGTACTTC.